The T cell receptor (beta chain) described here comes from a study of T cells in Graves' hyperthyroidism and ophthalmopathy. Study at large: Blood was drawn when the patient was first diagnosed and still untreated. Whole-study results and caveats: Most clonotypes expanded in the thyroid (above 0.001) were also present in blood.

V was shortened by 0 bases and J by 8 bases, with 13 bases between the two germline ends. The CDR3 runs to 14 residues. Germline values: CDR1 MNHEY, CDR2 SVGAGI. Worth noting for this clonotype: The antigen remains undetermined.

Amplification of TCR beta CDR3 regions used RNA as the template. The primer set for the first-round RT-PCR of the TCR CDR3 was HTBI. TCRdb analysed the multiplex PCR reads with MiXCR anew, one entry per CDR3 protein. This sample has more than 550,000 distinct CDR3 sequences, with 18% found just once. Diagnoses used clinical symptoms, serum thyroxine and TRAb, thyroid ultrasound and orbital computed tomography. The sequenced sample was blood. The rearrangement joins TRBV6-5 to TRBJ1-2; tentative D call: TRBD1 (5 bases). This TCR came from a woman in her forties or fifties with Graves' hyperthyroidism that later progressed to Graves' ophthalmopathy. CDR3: CASSYSGGTSGYTF. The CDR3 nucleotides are TGTGCCAGCAGTTACTCGGGGGGAACTTCAGGCTACACCTTC.